The 3 T cell receptor beta chains below come from one sample, sequenced in a study of human T cells and chemical hapten exposure (dated by TCRdb to the early 2020s). To prepare the library, RACE was applied. TCRdb shows the sequencer as NextSeq 500. Using fastp at Q25 and MiXCR, TCRdb reprocessed the public reads and kept productive beta chains. CDR3 protein duplicates are merged, each entry listing the most common genes and DNA. This sample comprises under 85,000 distinct CDR3 sequences, 10% of them detected only once. About 1.3% of the sample comes from the top ten. In the paper's terms, the time point label means: patch test 1, 2 weeks after DPC sensitization. In light of the paper, this sample's treatment or condition label describes: therapeutic diphenylcyclopropenone sensitization with weekly scalp DPC. The sample in question was whole blood, obtained in connection with sensitization to the hapten diphenylcyclopropenone (DPC). These receptors were collected from a woman aged 45-60 years with alopecia areata. Some clones in this sample may be carry-over from other donors' samples.

There are a few counts of this clonotype. The V and J genes are TRBV12-3 or TRBV12-4 and TRBJ2-3; possibly TRBD1 for D (6 bases). V lost 6 bases and J lost 0, with 13 bases in between. The CDR3 consists of 15 residues. CDR3 residues: CASRSQGTSTDTQYF. The CDR3 DNA reads TGTGCCAGCAGGTCACAGGGAACTAGCACAGATACGCAGTATTTT.

In its sample, this clonotype was seen a few times. The chain combines TRBV11-1 with TRBJ1-1; 7 nucleotides line up with TRBD1. The CDR3 runs to 17 residues. V dropped 5 bases and J dropped 1; count of bases not matched to a gene: 13. Germline CDR1 SGHAT, CDR2 FQDESV (reference sequence). The CDR3, as DNA: TGTGCCAGCAGCCTCCGGGACAGTCCCTTATCGAACACTGAAGCTTTCTTT. Its protein is CASSLRDSPLSNTEAFF. Complete variable domain (other parts from reference TRBV11-1 and TRBJ1-1): EAEVAQSPRYKITEKSQAVAFWCDPISGHATLYWYRQILGQGPELLVQFQDESVVDDSQLPKDRFSAERLKGVDSTLKIQPAELGDSAMYLCASSLRDSPLSNTEAFFGQGTRLTVV.

The rearrangement joins TRBV12-3 or TRBV12-4 to TRBJ2-4; 8 positions match TRBD1. There are 17 residues in the CDR3. The J segment lost 1 base and the V segment lost 6 bases, leaving 11 bases of the junction unmatched. The CDR3 spells CASSPRQGSAAKNIQYF. Written as DNA, the CDR3 is TGTGCCAGCAGCCCAAGACAGGGGTCCGCTGCCAAAAACATTCAGTACTTC.